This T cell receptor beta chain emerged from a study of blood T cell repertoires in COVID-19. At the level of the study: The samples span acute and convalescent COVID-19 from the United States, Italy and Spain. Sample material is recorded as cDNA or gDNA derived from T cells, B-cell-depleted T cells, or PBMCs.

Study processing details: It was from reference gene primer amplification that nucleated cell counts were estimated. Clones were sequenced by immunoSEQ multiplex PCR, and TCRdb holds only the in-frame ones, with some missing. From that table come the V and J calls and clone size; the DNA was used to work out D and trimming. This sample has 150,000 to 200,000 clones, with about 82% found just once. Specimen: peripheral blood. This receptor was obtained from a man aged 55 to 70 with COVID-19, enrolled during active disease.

This chain's CDR3 is CASSSLAPGAGVREKTQYF. The CDR3 DNA reads as TGTGCCAGCAGTTCTCTGGCCCCTGGAGCGGGAGTCAGGGAAAAGACCCAGTACTTC. The rearrangement links TRBV28 to TRBJ2-5, with 8 bases aligning to TRBD2. CDR3 length: 19 residues. Germline V gene sequence: CDR1 MDHEN, CDR2 SYDVKM. J lost 6 bases, V lost 4 bases, and 22 bases had no gene match.